A single sample is the source of the 17 T cell receptor beta chains below, sequenced in a study of blood T cell repertoires in COVID-19. Profiling relied on immunoSEQ multiplex PCR, and the TCRdb table lists in-frame clones only, not all of them. The table has roughly 100,000 clones, roughly 81% seen once. Sequencing was done on a sample of peripheral blood. The receptor set was obtained from a woman between 65 and 79 years old with acute or convalescent COVID-19.

The table lists this clone with a count of one. The chain uses TRBV28 and TRBJ2-2; 8 nucleotides line up with TRBD2. The V segment lost 6 bases and the J segment 2 bases; nucleotides outside the gene matches: 11. The germline CDR1 and CDR2 sequences are MDHEN and SYDVKM. This CDR3 comprises 17 residues. The CDR3 coding sequence is TGTGCCAGCAGAGTCGAGCCGGGACTAGACAACACCGGGGAGCTGTTTTTT. It is translated as CASRVEPGLDNTGELFF.

The rearrangement links TRBV19 to TRBJ2-1; D possibly corresponds to TRBD1 (6 bases). CDR3 size: 15 residues. CDR1 is LNHDA, CDR2 SQIVND, per germline (reference sequence). Trimming stripped 3 bases from V and 8 bases from J, with 17 bases between. The CDR3 nucleotides are TGTGCCAGTAGTATTTTGCAGGGGATGGCCCATGAGCAGTTCTTC. Its protein is CASSILQGMAHEQFF.

This clone was seen at least ten times. The chain is built from TRBV19 and TRBJ1-5; no clear D gene. This CDR3 has 16 amino acids. Germline CDR1 is LNHDA and CDR2 is SQIVND (reference sequence). Trimming removed 8 bases at V and 5 bases at J, with 22 bases between. CDR3 loop: CASDHVRDSPHQPQHF. CDR3 DNA: TGTGCCAGTGACCACGTCAGAGACTCACCTCATCAGCCCCAGCATTTT.

This clone was observed a few times. The chain links TRBV2 to TRBJ1-6; TRBD1 matches at 7 bases. Germline-derived CDR1 and CDR2 are SNHLY and FYNNEI. Trimming took 3 bases from V and 8 from J; bases not matched to a gene: 4. This CDR3 contains 14 residues. This CDR3 reads CASSDRGTDSPLHF. CDR3 bases: TGTGCCAGCAGTGACAGGGGGACGGATTCACCCCTCCACTTT.

V usage is TRBV5-1 and J usage is TRBJ2-1, with TRBD1 matching 7 bases. The germline V gene has CDR1 SGHRS and CDR2 YFSETQ. V was pared by 2 bases and J by 6 bases, with 2 bases of the junction left unmatched. The CDR3 totals 13 residues. The CDR3 protein is CASSFDRVNEQFF. The CDR3 DNA reads as TGCGCCAGCAGCTTTGACAGGGTCAATGAGCAGTTCTTC.

This clone was seen a single time. The chain has TRBV7-9 and TRBJ1-5; TRBD1 might be the D (5 bases). V was shortened by 3 bases and J by 7 bases, with 16 bases between the two germline ends. This CDR3 has 15 residues. Germline loops: CDR1 SEHNR, CDR2 FQNEAQ (reference sequence). The CDR3, as DNA: TGTGCCAGCAGCTTCGACAGAGAGGTTGGGCAGCCCCAGCATTTT. It codes for CASSFDREVGQPQHF.

The rearrangement links TRBV6-2 or TRBV6-3 to TRBJ2-2, with 12 bases matching TRBD2. CDR1 is MNHEY and CDR2 is SVGEGT in the germline V gene. V lost 6 bases, J lost 4 bases, and 3 bases stayed unmatched. CDR3 length: 15 residues. Here the CDR3 reads CASSPSGRGTGELFF. The CDR3 DNA is TGTGCCAGCAGCCCTAGCGGGAGGGGCACCGGGGAGCTGTTTTTT.

V usage is TRBV5-4 and J usage is TRBJ2-3, with D perhaps matching TRBD2 (6 bases). Germline V gene sequence: CDR1 SGHNT, CDR2 YYREEE (reference sequence). V was trimmed by 0 bases and J by 0 bases, leaving 8 bases between them. The CDR3 sequence is 15 residues long. CDR3 protein: CASSLDSGSTDTQYF. The CDR3 coding sequence is TGTGCCAGCAGCTTGGATAGCGGCAGCACAGATACGCAGTATTTT.

This chain links TRBV28 with TRBJ2-7; 10 bases match TRBD2. The V gene's germline CDR1 is MDHEN and CDR2 SYDVKM. The trim removed 5 bases at V and 2 bases at J, leaving 6 bases unmatched. The CDR3 covers 15 residues. CDR3 loop: CASSHGTSATYEQYF. In DNA form, the CDR3 reads TGTGCCAGCAGTCACGGGACTAGCGCTACCTACGAGCAGTACTTC.

Written as DNA, the CDR3 is TGTGCCAGCAGCTTTCCAGGTTCCTACGAGCAGTACTTC. Translating it yields CASSFPGSYEQYF. J is TRBJ2-7 and V is TRBV7-6; the D is unclear. CDR1 is SGHVS and CDR2 is FNYEAQ in the germline V gene. Trimming removed 3 bases from V and 1 base from J, with 7 bases in between. The CDR3 is made up of 13 amino acids.

The chain links TRBV4-3 to TRBJ2-1, with 11 bases that match TRBD2. Germline CDR1 and CDR2: LGHNA and YSLEER. The CDR3 runs to 19 residues. The ends lost 0 bases at V and 0 bases at J; junction bases unmatched: 7. CDR3 coding DNA: TGCGCCAGCAGCCAAGACGCTAGCGGGGGGCCTAGCTCCTACAATGAGCAGTTCTTC. This sequence encodes CASSQDASGGPSSYNEQFF.

J is TRBJ1-4 and V is TRBV5-4; D possibly corresponds to TRBD1 (6 bases). Trimming removed 0 bases from V and 5 bases from J, with 8 bases in between. Germline CDR1 reads SGHNT; CDR2 reads YYREEE (reference sequence). The CDR3 spans 14 residues. The CDR3, as DNA: TGTGCCAGCAGCTTGGGACAGGAGAATGAAAAACTGTTTTTT. Protein sequence: CASSLGQENEKLFF.

The chain joins TRBV4-1 to TRBJ1-4; the D is unclear. CDR3 length: 16 residues. The germline V gene encodes CDR1 MGHRA and CDR2 YSYEKL. V was clipped by 1 base and J by 0 bases, with 9 bases between them. Here the CDR3 DNA reads TGCGCCAGCAGCCAAGGTGTCAGCGCAACTAATGAAAAACTGTTTTTT. The encoded protein is CASSQGVSATNEKLFF.

The chain links TRBV28 to TRBJ2-7; 12 bases align to TRBD2. V lost 5 bases to trimming and J lost 7 bases; unmatched junction nucleotides: 3. The CDR3 is made up of 13 amino acids. CDR1 is MDHEN, CDR2 SYDVKM, per germline. CDR3 in amino acids: CASSPGLAGEQYF. The CDR3 region has the DNA TGTGCCAGCAGTCCCGGACTAGCGGGGGAGCAGTACTTC.

The J gene is TRBJ2-1, the V gene TRBV30; weak D call: TRBD2 (6 bases). Germline assignment: CDR1 GTSNPN and CDR2 SVGIG (reference sequence). The V and J ends lost 5 bases and 15 bases respectively, with 20 bases between them. This CDR3 has 12 amino acids. The CDR3 DNA is TGTGCCTGGTTCGCGCCCTCTAGCGAACCGTTCTTC. Translation: CAWFAPSSEPFF.

The genes are TRBV30 and TRBJ1-1, with D maybe TRBD1 (6 bases). Trimming left V 0 bases short and J 3 bases short, with 14 bases between. The CDR3 has 15 amino acids. Germline lookup yields CDR1 GTSNPN and CDR2 SVGIG (reference sequence). CDR3 bases: TGTGCCTGGAGTGTACTAACGACAGGCGACACTGAAGCTTTCTTT. Its translation: CAWSVLTTGDTEAFF.

J is TRBJ2-1 and V is TRBV6-2 or TRBV6-3; 7 bases align to TRBD2. With V trimmed by 4 bases and J by 4 bases, 10 bases remained unmatched. The CDR3 spans 16 residues. Germline V gene data show CDR1 as MNHEY and CDR2 as SVGEGT. The chain's CDR3 is CASSWSSGGLYNEQFF. The DNA of the CDR3 is TGTGCCAGCAGTTGGTCTTCGGGAGGACTTTACAATGAGCAGTTCTTC.